This T cell receptor (beta chain) stems from a study of regulatory and conventional T cells in RAG deficiency. Study-level points and caveats: In Omenn syndrome, Treg and Tconv repertoires overlapped >85%.

Produced via immunoSEQ multiplex PCR; TCRdb's table is partial and in-frame only. The repertoire includes some 30,000 clones, approximately 96% of them detected once, and over 0.35% sits in the top ten. About this clone: Its antigen is currently unknown.

Conventional CD4+ T cells were sorted from blood as CD25-low CD127-high cells. This sample also belongs to another study, concerning regulatory T cells. As that study records: Primers: 52 TRBV forward and 13 TRBJ reverse. In patients, unique TRB V-J pairs were restricted and V/J usage skewed, especially in Tregs.

The sequenced sample was CD25- CD4+ T cells sorted from blood. This clonotype was sampled from a human donor in good health.

The CDR3 DNA reads TGTGCCTGGATGCGAGGGAGCGAGCAGTACTTC. Amino acid sequence: CAWMRGSEQYF. The chain employs TRBV30 and TRBJ2-7; a weak D match, TRBD2 (5 bases). CDR1 is GTSNPN, CDR2 SVGIG, per germline (reference sequence). The length of the CDR3 is 11 residues. V was cut by 4 bases and J by 6 bases, with 10 bases left in between.